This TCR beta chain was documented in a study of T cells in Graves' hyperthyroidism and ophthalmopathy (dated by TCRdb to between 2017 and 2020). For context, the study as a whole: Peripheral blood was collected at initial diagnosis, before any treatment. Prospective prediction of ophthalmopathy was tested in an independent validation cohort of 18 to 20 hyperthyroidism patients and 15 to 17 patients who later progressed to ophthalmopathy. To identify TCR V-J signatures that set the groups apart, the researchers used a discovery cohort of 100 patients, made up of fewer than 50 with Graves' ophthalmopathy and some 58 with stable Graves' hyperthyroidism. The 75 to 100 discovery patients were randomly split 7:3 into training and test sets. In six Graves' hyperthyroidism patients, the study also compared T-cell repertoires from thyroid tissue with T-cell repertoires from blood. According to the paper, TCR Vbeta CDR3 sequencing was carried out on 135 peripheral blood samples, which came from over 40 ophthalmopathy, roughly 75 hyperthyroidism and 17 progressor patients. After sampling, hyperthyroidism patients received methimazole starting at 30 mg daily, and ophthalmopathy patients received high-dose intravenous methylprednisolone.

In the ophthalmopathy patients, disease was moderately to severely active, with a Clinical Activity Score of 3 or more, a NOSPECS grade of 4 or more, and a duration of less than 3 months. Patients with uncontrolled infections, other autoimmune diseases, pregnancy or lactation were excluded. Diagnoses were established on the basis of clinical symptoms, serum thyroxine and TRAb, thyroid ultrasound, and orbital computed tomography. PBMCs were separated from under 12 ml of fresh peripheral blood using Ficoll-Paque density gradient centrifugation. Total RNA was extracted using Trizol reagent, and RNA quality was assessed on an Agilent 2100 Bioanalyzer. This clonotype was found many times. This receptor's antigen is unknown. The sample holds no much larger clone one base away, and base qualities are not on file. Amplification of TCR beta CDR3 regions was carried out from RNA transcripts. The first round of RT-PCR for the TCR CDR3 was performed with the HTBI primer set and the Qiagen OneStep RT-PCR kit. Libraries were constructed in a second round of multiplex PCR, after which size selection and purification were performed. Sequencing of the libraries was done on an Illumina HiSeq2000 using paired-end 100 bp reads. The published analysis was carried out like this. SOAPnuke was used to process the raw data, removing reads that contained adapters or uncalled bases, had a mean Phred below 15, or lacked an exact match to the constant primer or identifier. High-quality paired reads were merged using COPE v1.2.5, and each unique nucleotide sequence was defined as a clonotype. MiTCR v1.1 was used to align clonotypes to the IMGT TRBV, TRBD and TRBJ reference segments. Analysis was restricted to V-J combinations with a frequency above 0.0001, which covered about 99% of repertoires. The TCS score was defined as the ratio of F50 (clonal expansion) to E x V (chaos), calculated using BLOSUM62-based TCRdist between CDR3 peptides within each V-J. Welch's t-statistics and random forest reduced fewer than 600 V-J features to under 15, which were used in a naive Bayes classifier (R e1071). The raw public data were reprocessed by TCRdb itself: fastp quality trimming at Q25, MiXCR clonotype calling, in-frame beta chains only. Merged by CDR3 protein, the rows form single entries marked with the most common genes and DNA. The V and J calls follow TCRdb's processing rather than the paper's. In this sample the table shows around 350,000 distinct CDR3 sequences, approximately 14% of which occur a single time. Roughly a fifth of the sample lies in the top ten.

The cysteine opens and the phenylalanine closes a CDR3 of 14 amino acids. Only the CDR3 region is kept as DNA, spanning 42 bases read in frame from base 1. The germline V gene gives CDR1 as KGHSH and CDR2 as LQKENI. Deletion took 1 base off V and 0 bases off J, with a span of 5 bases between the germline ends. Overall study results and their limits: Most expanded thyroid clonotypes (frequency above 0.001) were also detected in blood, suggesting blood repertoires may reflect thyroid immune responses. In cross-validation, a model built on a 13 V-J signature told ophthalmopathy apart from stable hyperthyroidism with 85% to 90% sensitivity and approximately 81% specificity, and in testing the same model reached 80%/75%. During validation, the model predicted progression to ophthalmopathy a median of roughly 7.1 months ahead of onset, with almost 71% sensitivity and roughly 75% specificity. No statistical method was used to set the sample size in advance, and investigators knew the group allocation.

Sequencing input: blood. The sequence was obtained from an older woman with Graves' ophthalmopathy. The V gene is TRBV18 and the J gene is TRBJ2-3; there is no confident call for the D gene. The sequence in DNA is TGTGCCAGCTCACCACAGGATAGCACAGATACGCAGTATTTT. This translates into CASSPQDSTDTQYF.